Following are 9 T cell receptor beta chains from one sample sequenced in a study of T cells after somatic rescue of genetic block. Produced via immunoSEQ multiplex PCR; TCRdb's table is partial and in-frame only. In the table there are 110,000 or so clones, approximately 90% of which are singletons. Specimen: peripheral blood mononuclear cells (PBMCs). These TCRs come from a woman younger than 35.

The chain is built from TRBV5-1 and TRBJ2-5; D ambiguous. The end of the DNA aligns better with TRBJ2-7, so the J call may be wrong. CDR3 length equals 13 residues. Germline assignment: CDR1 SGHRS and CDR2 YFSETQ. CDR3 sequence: CASSPPSSYEQYF. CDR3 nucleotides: TGCGCCAGCAGCCCCCCAAGCTCCTACGAGCAGTACTTC.

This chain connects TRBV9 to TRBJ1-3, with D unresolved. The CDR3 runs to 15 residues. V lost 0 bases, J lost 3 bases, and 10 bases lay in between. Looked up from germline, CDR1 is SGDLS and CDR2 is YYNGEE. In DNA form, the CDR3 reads TGTGCCAGCAGCGTAGTCGGGTCACTTGGAAACACCATATATTTT. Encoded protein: CASSVVGSLGNTIYF.

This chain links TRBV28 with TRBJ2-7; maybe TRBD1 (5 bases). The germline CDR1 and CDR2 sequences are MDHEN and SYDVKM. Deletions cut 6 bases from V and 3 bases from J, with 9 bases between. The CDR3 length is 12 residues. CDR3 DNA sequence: TGTGCCAGCAGCCTCCAGGGCTACGAGCAGTACTTC. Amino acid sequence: CASSLQGYEQYF.

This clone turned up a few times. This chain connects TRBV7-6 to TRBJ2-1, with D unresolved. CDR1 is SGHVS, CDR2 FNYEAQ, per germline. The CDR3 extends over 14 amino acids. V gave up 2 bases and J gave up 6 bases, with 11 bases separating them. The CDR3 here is CASSLNQLANEQFF. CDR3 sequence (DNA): TGTGCCAGCAGCTTAAACCAACTCGCCAATGAGCAGTTCTTC.

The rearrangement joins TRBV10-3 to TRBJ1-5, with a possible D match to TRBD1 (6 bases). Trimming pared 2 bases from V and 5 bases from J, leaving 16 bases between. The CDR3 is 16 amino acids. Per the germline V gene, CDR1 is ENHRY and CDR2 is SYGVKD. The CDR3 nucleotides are TGTGCCATCAGTGAGGGCCAGGGGAGGGCTGATCAGCCCCAGCATTTT. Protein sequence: CAISEGQGRADQPQHF.

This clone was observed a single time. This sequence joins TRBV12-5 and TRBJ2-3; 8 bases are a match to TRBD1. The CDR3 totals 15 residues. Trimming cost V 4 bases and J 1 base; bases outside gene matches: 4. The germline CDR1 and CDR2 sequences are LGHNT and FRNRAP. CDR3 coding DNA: TGTGCTAGTGGTTCTCCAGGGGGCCGCACAGATACGCAGTATTTT. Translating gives CASGSPGGRTDTQYF. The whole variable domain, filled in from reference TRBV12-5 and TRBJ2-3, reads DARVTQTPRHKVTEMGQEVTMRCQPILGHNTVFWYRQTMMQGLELLAYFRNRAPLDDSGMPKDRFSAEMPDATLATLKIQPSEPRDSAVYFCASGSPGGRTDTQYFGPGTRLTVL.

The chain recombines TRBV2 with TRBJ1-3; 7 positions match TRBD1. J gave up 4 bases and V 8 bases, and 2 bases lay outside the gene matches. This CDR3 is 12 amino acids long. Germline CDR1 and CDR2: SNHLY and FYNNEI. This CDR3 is CASDREGNTIYF. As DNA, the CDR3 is TGTGCCAGCGACAGGGAAGGAAACACCATATATTTT.

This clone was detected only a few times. The DNA of the CDR3 is TGTGCCAGCAGTCGGTACGCCTACGAGCAGTACTTC. Its translation: CASSRYAYEQYF. This chain connects TRBV2 to TRBJ2-7; no reliable D call. Germline values: CDR1 SNHLY, CDR2 FYNNEI. Trimming took off 5 bases at V and 2 bases at J, with 7 bases between the two ends. The CDR3 covers 12 residues.

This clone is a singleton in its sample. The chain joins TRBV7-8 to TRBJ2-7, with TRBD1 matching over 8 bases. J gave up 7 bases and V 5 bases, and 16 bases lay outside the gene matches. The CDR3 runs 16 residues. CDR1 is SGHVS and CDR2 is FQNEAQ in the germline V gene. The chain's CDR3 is CASSIAPGQDRREQYF. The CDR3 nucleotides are TGTGCCAGCAGCATTGCTCCGGGACAGGATAGGAGGGAGCAGTACTTC.